This T cell receptor (beta chain) was retrieved from a study of control samples from healthy donors and cancer patients. Trimming shortened V by 8 bases and J by 3 bases, and 14 bases separated the two germline ends. The CDR3 length is 14 residues. The germline CDR1 and CDR2 sequences are MNHEY and SMNVEV (reference sequence). Measured with immunoSEQ multiplex PCR; TCRdb has only the in-frame clones, and not every one. The table has 190,000 or so clones, 90% to 95% seen once. Sequenced material: blood. The V gene is TRBV27, the J gene TRBJ1-5; no reliable D call. The clonotype originates from a young man in good health. The CDR3 loop is CASRPRQYNQPQHF. The CDR3 region has the DNA TGTGCCAGCCGGCCGCGGCAGTACAATCAGCCCCAGCATTTT.